This TCR beta chain comes out of a study of regulatory T cells in long-lasting Graves disease. In this sample, this clonotype turned up many times. Germline CDR1 ENHRY, CDR2 SYGVKD. Trimming took 4 bases from V and 3 from J, leaving 10 bases between them. The length of the CDR3 is 13 residues. CDR3-region Arm-PCR and iRepertoire HTBI primers produced the TCR beta libraries. TCRdb fed the multiplex PCR reads into MiXCR, producing one record per CDR3 protein. This table has a few hundred thousand distinct CDR3 sequences, 15% to 20% appearing once. This sample's time point: newly diagnosed GD, antithyroid drugs for less than 3 months. Preparation of the TCR library used RNA extracted from PBMCs. The data were also submitted as part of a second study, on T cells in Graves' hyperthyroidism and ophthalmopathy.

Sequenced here: peripheral blood mononuclear cells (PBMCs), sampled at new diagnosis, from a patient treated with antithyroid drugs. The TCR sequence derives from a young woman with Graves disease. The rearrangement links TRBV10-3 to TRBJ2-7; D gene unclear. The CDR3 bases are TGTGCCATCAGTGGTGGGATATACTACGAGCAGTACTTC. Translation gives CAISGGIYYEQYF.